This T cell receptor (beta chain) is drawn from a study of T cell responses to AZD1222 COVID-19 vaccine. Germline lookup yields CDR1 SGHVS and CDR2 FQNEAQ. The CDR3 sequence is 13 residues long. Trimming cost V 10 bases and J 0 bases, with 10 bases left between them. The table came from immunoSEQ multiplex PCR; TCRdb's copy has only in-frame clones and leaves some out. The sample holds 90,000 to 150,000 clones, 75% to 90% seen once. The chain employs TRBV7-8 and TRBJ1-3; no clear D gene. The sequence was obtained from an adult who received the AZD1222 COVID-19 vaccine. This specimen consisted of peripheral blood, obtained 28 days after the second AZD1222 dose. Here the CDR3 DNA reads TGTGCCACGAAGGGTCCCTCTGGAAACACCATATATTTT. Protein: CATKGPSGNTIYF.